This TCR beta chain appears in the sequencing data of a study of T cells in localized non-small cell lung cancer. V lost 2 bases to trimming and J lost 0 bases, with 10 bases between them. The germline V gene encodes CDR1 SGHRS and CDR2 YFSETQ. The CDR3 contains 15 residues. Profiling relied on immunoSEQ multiplex PCR, and the TCRdb table lists in-frame clones only, not all of them. The sample contains 15,000 to 20,000 clones, approximately 90% of which appear only once. Study findings and constraints: Prolonged overall survival went with higher T cell density in the blood. Because sequencing included only one region (of the tumor), heterogeneity remains possible. A median of 57 of the top 100 tumor clones appeared in adjacent lung, which was paired and uninvolved. Exceeding tumor, uninvolved adjacent lung had the highest T cell clonality.

Comment on this clone: The antigen remains unidentified.

The J gene is TRBJ2-3, the V gene TRBV5-1, with D possibly TRBD2 on 6 matching bases. The clonotype was recovered from an older female donor with stage III squamous cell lung carcinoma. The source was peripheral blood, collected before any cancer treatment. The DNA for the CDR3 is TGCGCCAGCAGCTTAGCGGGTGCTAGCACAGATACGCAGTATTTT. It encodes CASSLAGASTDTQYF.